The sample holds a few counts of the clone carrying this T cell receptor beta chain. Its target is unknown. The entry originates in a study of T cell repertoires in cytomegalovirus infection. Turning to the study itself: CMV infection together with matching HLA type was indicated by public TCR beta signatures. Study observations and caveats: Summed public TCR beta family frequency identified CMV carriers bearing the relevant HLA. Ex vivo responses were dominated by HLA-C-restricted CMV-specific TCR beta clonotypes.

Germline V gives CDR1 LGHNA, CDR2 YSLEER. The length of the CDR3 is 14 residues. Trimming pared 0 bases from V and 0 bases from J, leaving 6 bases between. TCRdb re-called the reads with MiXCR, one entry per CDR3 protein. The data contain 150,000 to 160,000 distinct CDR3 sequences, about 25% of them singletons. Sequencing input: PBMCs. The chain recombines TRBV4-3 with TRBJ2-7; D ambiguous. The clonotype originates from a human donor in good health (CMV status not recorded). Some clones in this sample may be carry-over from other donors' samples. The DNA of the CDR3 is TGCGCCAGCAGCCAAGAAGGCCGCTCCTACGAGCAGTACTTC. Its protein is CASSQEGRSYEQYF.